This passage covers 8 T cell receptor beta chains from one sample sequenced in a study of CD8+CD57+ T cells in acquired aplastic anemia. For CDR3 and TCR beta VDJ profiling, genomic DNA was the template used. Each CDR3 protein gets one entry after TCRdb re-called the reads with MiXCR. The table has 150,000 to 170,000 distinct CDR3 sequences, roughly 54% seen once; the top ten hold over 9.5%. Patients picked for sequencing had shown CD8+CD57+ cell expansion detected by flow cytometry. Sequenced input: sorted CD4+, CD8+, or CD8+CD57+ T cells (not recorded which) from PBMCs. All receptors come from a human donor with aplastic anemia.

This clonotype was seen at least ten times. The rearrangement links TRBV6-5 to TRBJ2-5; maybe TRBD1 (6 bases). The CDR3 contains 16 residues. In germline, CDR1 is MNHEY, CDR2 SVGAGI. V was trimmed by 0 bases and J by 5 bases, leaving 16 bases between them. In DNA, the CDR3 is TGTGCCAGCAGTTACTCGAGGTGGGGGCCGGTGGAGACCCAGTACTTC. Amino acid sequence: CASSYSRWGPVETQYF.

This chain links TRBV20-1 with TRBJ1-1; D uncertain. The CDR3 runs to 14 residues. Germline CDR1 reads DFQATT; CDR2 reads SNEGSKA (reference sequence). The ends were cut back, 0 bases at V and 3 bases at J, with 11 bases in the middle. The CDR3: CSARDTSRDTEAFF. In DNA form, the CDR3 reads TGCAGTGCTAGAGATACCTCTCGGGACACTGAAGCTTTCTTT.

The CDR3: CATNRYPGNNEQFF. The DNA for the CDR3 is TGTGCCACCAACCGTTATCCAGGGAACAATGAGCAGTTCTTC. This sequence joins TRBV15 and TRBJ2-1; D might be TRBD1 (5 bases). V was trimmed by 7 bases and J by 5 bases, leaving 15 bases between them. Germline V gene data show CDR1 as LNHNV and CDR2 as YYDKDF (reference sequence). The CDR3 extends over 14 amino acids.

The chain uses TRBV25-1 and TRBJ2-7; D is unresolved. In germline, CDR1 is MGHDK, CDR2 SYGVNS. CDR3 length: 12 residues. DNA for the CDR3: TGTGCTAGCTCTTCGCAGGTTTACGAGCAGTACTTC. As protein: CASSSQVYEQYF.

The table lists this clonotype with many counts. The chain recombines TRBV15 with TRBJ1-1; D uncertain. Between the trimmed V and J ends, which lost 5 bases and 1 base, there was a span of 14 bases. Germline CDR1 reads LNHNV; CDR2 reads YYDKDF (reference sequence). This CDR3 is 15 amino acids long. In nucleotides, the CDR3 is TGTGCCACCAGCCCCCGTGGAGGCGAGAACACTGAAGCTTTCTTT. Encoded protein: CATSPRGGENTEAFF.

This clonotype has a count of ten or more. The V and J genes are TRBV15 and TRBJ2-1, with 8 bases lining up with TRBD2. The CDR3 length is 13 residues. V lost 5 bases and J lost 10; bases outside the gene matches: 7. Per germline, CDR1 LNHNV and CDR2 YYDKDF (reference sequence). CDR3 nucleotides: TGTGCCACCAGCCCACGAACGGGGGGGGAGCAGTTCTTC. Amino acid sequence: CATSPRTGGEQFF. The variable domain in full, completed from reference TRBV15 and TRBJ2-1, reads DAMVIQNPRYQVTQFGKPVTLSCSQTLNHNVMYWYQQKSSQAPKLLFHYYDKDFNNEADTPDNFQSRRPNTSFCFLDIRSPGLGDTAMYLCATSPRTGGEQFFGPGTRLTVL.

The CDR3 DNA is TGCAGCGGGTCTCGGGGGGGGAGCGAGACCCAGTACTTC. The encoded protein is CSGSRGGSETQYF. This chain uses TRBV29-1 with TRBJ2-5, with 8 bases fitting TRBD2. The trim removed 7 bases at V and 5 bases at J, leaving 9 bases unmatched. CDR1 SQVTM and CDR2 ANQGSEA come from the germline V gene. The CDR3 sequence is 13 residues long.

This clonotype came up many times. This chain connects TRBV27 to TRBJ2-7; 11 bases align to TRBD1. From germline, CDR1 is MNHEY and CDR2 SMNVEV (reference sequence). Unmatched junction bases numbered 3, after V lost 8 bases and J lost 3 bases. The CDR3 has 13 amino acids. CDR3 coding DNA: TGTGCCAGCGGGGGGACAGGGGGCTACGAGCAGTACTTC. This translates into CASGGTGGYEQYF.